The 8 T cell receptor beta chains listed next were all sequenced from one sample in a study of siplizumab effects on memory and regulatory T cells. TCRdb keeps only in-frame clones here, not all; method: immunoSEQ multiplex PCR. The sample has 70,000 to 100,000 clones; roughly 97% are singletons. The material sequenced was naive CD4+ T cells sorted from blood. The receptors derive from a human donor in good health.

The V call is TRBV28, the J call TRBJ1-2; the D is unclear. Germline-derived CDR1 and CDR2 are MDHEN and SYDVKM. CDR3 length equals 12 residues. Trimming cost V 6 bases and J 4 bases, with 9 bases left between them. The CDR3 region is CASSLGLYGYTF. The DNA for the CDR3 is TGTGCCAGCAGCCTGGGCCTCTATGGCTACACCTTC.

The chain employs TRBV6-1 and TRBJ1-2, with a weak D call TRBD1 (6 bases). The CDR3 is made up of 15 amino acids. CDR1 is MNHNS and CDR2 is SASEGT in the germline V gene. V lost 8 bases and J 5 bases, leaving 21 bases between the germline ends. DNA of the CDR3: TGTGCCAGCGGGCCGGCAGGGGTGGAAATATATGGCTACACCTTC. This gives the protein CASGPAGVEIYGYTF.

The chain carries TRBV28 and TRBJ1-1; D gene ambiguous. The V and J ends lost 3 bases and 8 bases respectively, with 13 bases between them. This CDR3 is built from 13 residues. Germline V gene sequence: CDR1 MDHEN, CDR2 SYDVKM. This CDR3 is CASSFPTAGEAFF. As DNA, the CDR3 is TGTGCCAGCAGTTTCCCGACGGCGGGAGAAGCTTTCTTT.

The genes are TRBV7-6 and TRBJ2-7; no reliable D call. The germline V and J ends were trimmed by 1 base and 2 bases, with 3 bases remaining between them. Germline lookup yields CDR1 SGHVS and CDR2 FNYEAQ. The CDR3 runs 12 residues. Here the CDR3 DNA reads TGTGCCAGCAGCTTAGTTCCCTACGAGCAGTACTTC. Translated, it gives CASSLVPYEQYF.

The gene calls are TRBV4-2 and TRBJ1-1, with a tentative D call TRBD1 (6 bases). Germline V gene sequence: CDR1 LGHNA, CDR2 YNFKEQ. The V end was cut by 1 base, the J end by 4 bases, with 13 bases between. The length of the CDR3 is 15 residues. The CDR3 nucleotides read TGTGCCAGCAGCCAAGGACCAGGACAGCCCACTGAAGCTTTCTTT. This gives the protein CASSQGPGQPTEAFF.

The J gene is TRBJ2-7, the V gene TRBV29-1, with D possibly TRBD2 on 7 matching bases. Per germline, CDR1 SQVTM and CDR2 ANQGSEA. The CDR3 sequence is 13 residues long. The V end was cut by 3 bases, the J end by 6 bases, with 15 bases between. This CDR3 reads CSVDGRGGIEQYF. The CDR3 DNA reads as TGCAGCGTTGATGGTCGCGGGGGCATCGAGCAGTACTTC.

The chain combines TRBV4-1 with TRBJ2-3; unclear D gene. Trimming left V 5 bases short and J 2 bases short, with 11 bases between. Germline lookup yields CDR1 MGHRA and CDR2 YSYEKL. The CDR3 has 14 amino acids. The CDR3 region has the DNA TGCGCCAGCAGCGACCGGCAGTTCACAGATACGCAGTATTTT. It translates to CASSDRQFTDTQYF.

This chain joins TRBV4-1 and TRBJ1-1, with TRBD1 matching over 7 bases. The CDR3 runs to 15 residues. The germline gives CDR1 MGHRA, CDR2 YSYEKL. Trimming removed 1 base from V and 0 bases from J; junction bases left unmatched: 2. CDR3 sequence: CASSQGGTVNTEAFF. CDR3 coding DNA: TGCGCCAGCAGCCAAGGGGGGACAGTGAACACTGAAGCTTTCTTT.